The present entry profiles one T cell receptor beta chain with its context. This entry comes from a study of blood T cell repertoires in COVID-19. Study details: The cDNA or gDNA used as material had been derived from T cells, B-cell-depleted T cells, or PBMCs.

As handled by the study authors: The assay estimated nucleated cells by amplifying reference gene primers. TCRdb keeps only in-frame clones here, not all; method: immunoSEQ multiplex PCR. That table is the source of V, J and clone size, and D and trimming were worked out from the DNA. The data show about 170,000 clones, with approximately 86% seen just once and less than 3% held by the top ten. CDR1 SGHVS and CDR2 FQNEAQ come from the germline V gene. The V and J ends lost 3 bases and 3 bases, in that order; junction bases with no gene match: 3. The length of the CDR3 is 14 residues. Sequences were obtained from peripheral blood. The source is a woman older than 75 with COVID-19, enrolled during active disease. The chain links TRBV7-8 to TRBJ2-7, with 9 bases that match TRBD1. Written as DNA, the CDR3 is TGTGCCAGCAGCTTTAAGGGACAGGGCTACGAGCAGTACTTC. Amino acid sequence: CASSFKGQGYEQYF.